Presented here are 3 T cell receptor beta chains from one specimen sequenced in a study of T cells in localized non-small cell lung cancer. The protocol was immunoSEQ multiplex PCR, while the TCRdb copy is restricted to in-frame clones and leaves out a portion. This repertoire shows tens of thousands of clones, roughly 88% found once; its top ten account for under 10%. The source was peripheral blood mononuclear cells, collected before any cancer treatment. The source is a woman aged 40-69 years with stage III lung adenocarcinoma.

The V and J genes are TRBV4-3 and TRBJ1-6; D is perhaps TRBD1 (6 bases). Trimming removed 4 bases at V and 0 bases at J, with 16 bases between. Germline CDR1 LGHNA, CDR2 YSLEER. The CDR3 sequence is 18 residues long. CDR3 region: CASSPEGHLSSYNSPLHF. In DNA, the CDR3 is TGCGCCAGCAGCCCCGAGGGACACCTGAGCTCCTATAATTCACCCCTCCACTTT.

The rearrangement links TRBV15 to TRBJ2-2; D is possibly TRBD1 or TRBD2 (5 bases each). The CDR3 spans 15 residues. The V gene's germline CDR1 is LNHNV and CDR2 YYDKDF (reference sequence). Trimming shortened V by 0 bases and J by 6 bases, and 11 bases separated the two germline ends. The CDR3 region is CATSRDHGAAGELFF. CDR3 DNA sequence: TGTGCCACCAGCAGAGATCACGGGGCCGCCGGGGAGCTGTTTTTT.

V usage is TRBV6-1 and J usage is TRBJ2-3, with no clear D. V dropped 3 bases and J dropped 2 bases, with 6 bases sitting between them. The CDR3 runs to 13 residues. The germline V gene has CDR1 MNHNS and CDR2 SASEGT. As DNA, the CDR3 is TGTGCCAGCAGTGAGTCCTACACAGATACGCAGTATTTT. Protein product: CASSESYTDTQYF.